This T cell receptor beta chain was captured by sequencing in a study of pediatric ulcerative colitis. During colonoscopy, one to two rectal pinch biopsies were collected. Points from the study as a whole: All ulcerative colitis patients, but no controls, carried a couple of rectal clonotypes. Rectal repertoires separated controls, mild-moderate and acute severe colitis.

On this clone itself: What it recognizes is unknown.

Each sample received Survey-level depth of up to 500,000 reads. The data were produced by immunoSEQ multiplex PCR, yet TCRdb's version contains in-frame clones alone and is incomplete. The repertoire holds about 36,000 clones, with about 80% as singletons. The sequencing input was gut tissue. This receptor was identified in a boy aged 10-17 years with moderate ulcerative colitis.

In DNA, the CDR3 is TGTGCCATCAGTGGGGGCGGCGGCTCTCTTGGCTACACCTTC. The encoded protein is CAISGGGGSLGYTF. V and J are TRBV10-3 and TRBJ1-2; D is perhaps TRBD1 (5 bases). Trimming shortened V by 4 bases and J by 7 bases, and 16 bases separated the two germline ends. CDR1 and CDR2 (germline): ENHRY, SYGVKD. CDR3 length: 14 amino acids.